This TCR beta chain was sequenced during a study of blood T cells in healthy people across ages. With a J-beta primer mix and a sample-barcoded 5' primer, a second PCR ran about 7 to 11 cycles. TCRdb called the 5' RACE reads again in MiXCR, with one record for every CDR3 protein. The repertoire holds about 780,000 distinct CDR3 sequences, with more than 35% as singletons. The germline gives CDR1 SGHAT, CDR2 FQNNGV. The CDR3 is made up of 15 amino acids. Deletions cut 3 bases from V and 2 bases from J, with 13 bases between. Sequencing was carried out using blood. V usage is TRBV11-2 and J usage is TRBJ2-5; no clear D. The receptor comes from a man older than 75 in good health. CDR3 residues: CASSLGSVVQETQYF. As DNA, the CDR3 is TGTGCCAGCAGCTTGGGAAGCGTGGTTCAAGAGACCCAGTACTTC.